This paragraph covers one TCR beta chain sequence. This record belongs to a study of T cell changes during pregnancy in multiple sclerosis. From germline, CDR1 is SGDLS and CDR2 YYNGEE. CDR3 length equals 15 residues. J was trimmed by 4 bases and V by 1 base; bases with no gene match: 1. Using immunoSEQ multiplex PCR, the repertoire was profiled, and TCRdb retains in-frame clones only, with some absent. This sample has 9,500 to 15,000 clones; 85% to 90% occur once, and the top ten carry approximately 15%. Sequencing used CD8+ T cells from peripheral blood mononuclear cells, obtained in the second trimester of pregnancy. This clonotype was sampled from a female donor in good health, enrolled as a control in a pregnancy study. V and J are TRBV9 and TRBJ2-1; 11 bases are a match to TRBD2. Written as DNA, the CDR3 is TGTGCCAGCAGCGTACTAGCGGGGGGTTACAATGAGCAGTTCTTC. As protein: CASSVLAGGYNEQFF.